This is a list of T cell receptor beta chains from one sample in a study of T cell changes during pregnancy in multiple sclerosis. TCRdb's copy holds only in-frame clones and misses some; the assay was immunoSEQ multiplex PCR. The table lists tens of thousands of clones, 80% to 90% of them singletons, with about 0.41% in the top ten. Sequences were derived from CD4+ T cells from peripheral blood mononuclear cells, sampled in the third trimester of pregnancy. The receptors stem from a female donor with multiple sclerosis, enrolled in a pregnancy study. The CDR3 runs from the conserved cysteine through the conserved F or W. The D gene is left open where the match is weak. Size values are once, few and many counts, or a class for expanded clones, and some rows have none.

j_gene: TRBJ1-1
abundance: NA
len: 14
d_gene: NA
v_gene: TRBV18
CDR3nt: TGTGCCAGCTCACCAGCGGGTTGGAACACTGAAGCTTTCTTT
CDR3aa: CASSPAGWNTEAFF

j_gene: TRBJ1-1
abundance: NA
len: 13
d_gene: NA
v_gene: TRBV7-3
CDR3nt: TGTGCCAGCAGCCAAGGGGAGGACACTGAAGCTTTCTTT
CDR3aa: CASSQGEDTEAFF

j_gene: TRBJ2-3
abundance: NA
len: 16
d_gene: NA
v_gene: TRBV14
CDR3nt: TGTGCCAGCAGCCAAGCCGGGAATTTACCCACAGATACGCAGTATTTT
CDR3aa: CASSQAGNLPTDTQYF

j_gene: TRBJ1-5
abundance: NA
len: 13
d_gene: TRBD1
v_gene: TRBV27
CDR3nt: TGTGCCAGCAGCGCGACAGGGTTTCAGCCCCAGCATTTT
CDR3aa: CASSATGFQPQHF

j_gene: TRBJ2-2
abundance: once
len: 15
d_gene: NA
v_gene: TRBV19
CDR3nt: TGTGCCAGTAGCCGGAACGCGGATCCCACCGGGGAGCTGTTTTTT
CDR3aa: CASSRNADPTGELFF

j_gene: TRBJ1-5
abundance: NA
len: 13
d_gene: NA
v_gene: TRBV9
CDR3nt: TGTGCCAGCAGCCCGGGGTGGGATCAGCCCCAGCATTTT
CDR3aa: CASSPGWDQPQHF

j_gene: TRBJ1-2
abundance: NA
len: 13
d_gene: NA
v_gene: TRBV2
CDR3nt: TGTGCCAGCAGCTTGAACTCTAACTATGGCTACACCTTC
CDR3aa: CASSLNSNYGYTF

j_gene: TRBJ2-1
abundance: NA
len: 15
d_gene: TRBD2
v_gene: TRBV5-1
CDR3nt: TGCGCCAGCAGCTTGTCAGGACTAGTATCCAATGAGCAGTTCTTC
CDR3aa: CASSLSGLVSNEQFF

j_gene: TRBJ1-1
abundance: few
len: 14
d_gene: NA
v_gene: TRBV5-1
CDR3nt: TGCGCCAGCATGACTGGACAGACGAACACTGAAGCTTTCTTT
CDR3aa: CASMTGQTNTEAFF

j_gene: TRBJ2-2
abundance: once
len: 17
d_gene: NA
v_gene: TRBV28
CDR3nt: TGTGCCAGCAGTTCCCATAGCGTCAGGGGTAACACCGGGGAGCTGTTTTTT
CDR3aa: CASSSHSVRGNTGELFF

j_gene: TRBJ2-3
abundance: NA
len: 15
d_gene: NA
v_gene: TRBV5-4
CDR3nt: TGTGCCAGCAGCTTGGATAGTACCCCCACAGATACGCAGTATTTT
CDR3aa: CASSLDSTPTDTQYF

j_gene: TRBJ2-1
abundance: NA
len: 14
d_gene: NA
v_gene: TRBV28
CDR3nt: TGTGCCAGCAGTTTAGGGAGCGATAACAATGAGCAGTTCTTC
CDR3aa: CASSLGSDNNEQFF

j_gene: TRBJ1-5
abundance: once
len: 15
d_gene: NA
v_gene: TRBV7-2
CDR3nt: TGTGCCAGCAGCAGACAGGAGTATAGCAATCAGCCCCAGCATTTT
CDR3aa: CASSRQEYSNQPQHF

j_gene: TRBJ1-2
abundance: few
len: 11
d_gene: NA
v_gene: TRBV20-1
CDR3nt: TGCAGTGCTAGCCAGGGCAGCGGCTACACCTTC
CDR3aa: CSASQGSGYTF

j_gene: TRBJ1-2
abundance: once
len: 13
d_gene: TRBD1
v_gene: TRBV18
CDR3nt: TGTGCCAGCTCACCCGGGACAGAGAGTGGCTACACCTTC
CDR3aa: CASSPGTESGYTF

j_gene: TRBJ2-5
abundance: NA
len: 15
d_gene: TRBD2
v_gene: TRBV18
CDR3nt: TGTGCCAGCTCACCCGGGACTAGCGGGGGAGAGACCCAGTACTTC
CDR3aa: CASSPGTSGGETQYF

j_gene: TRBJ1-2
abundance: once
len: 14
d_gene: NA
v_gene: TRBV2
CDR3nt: TGTGCCAGCAGTCTACAGGGACCAGACTATGGCTACACCTTC
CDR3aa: CASSLQGPDYGYTF

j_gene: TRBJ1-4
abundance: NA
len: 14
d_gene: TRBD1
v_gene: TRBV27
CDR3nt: TGTGCCAGCAGTGCGACAGGGGGCTTTGAAAAACTGTTTTTT
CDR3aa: CASSATGGFEKLFF

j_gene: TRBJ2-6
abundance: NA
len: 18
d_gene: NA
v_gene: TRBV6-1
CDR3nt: TGTGCCAGCAGTGAAGCGCTGGGACAACACTCTGGGGCCAACGTCCTGACTTTC
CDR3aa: CASSEALGQHSGANVLTF

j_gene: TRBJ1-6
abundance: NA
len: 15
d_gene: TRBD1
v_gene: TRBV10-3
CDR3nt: TGTGCCACCCGAAGGACAGGCGAAAAAAATTCACCCCTCCACTTT
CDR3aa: CATRRTGEKNSPLHF

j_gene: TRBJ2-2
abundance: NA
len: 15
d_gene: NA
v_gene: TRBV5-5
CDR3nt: TGTGCCAGCAGCAGGGGGGGGCTTTACACCGGGGAGCTGTTTTTT
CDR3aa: CASSRGGLYTGELFF

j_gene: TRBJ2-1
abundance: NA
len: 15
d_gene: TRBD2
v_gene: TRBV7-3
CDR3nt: TGTGCCAGCAGCCCCAGCAGCGGGACGGACAATGAGCAGTTCTTC
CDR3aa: CASSPSSGTDNEQFF

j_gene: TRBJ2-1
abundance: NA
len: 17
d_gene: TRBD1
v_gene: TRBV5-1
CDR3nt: TGCGCCAGCAGCTTGGAGGTTCTTTATGGGACAGCTAATGAGCAGTTCTTC
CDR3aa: CASSLEVLYGTANEQFF

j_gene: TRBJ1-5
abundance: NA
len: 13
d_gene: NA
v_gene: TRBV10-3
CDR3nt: TGTGCCATCAGGATGGGGCCTCATCAGCCCCAGCATTTT
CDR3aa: CAIRMGPHQPQHF

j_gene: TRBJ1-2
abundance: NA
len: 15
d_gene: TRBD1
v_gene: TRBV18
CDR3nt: TGTGCCAGCTCACCACCCCAGGGGGCGCAGAATGGCTACACCTTC
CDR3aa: CASSPPQGAQNGYTF

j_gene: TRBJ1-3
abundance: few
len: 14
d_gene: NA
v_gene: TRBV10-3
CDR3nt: TGTGCCATCAGTCAACAGGGAACCGAGGGCACCATATATTTT
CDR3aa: CAISQQGTEGTIYF

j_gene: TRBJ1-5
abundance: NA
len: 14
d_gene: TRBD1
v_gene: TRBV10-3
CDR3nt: TGTGCCATCAGTGAGGGACAGGGGATGCAGCCCCAGCATTTT
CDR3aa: CAISEGQGMQPQHF

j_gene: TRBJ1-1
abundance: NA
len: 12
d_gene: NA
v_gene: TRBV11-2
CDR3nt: TGTGCCAGCAGGCCACAGGGAGTTGAAGCTTTCTTT
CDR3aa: CASRPQGVEAFF

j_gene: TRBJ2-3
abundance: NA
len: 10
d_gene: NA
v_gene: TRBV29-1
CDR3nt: TGCAGCGGGAGTACAGATACGCAGTATTTT
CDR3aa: CSGSTDTQYF

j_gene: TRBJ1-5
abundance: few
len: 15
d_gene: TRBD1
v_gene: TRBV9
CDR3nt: TGTGCCAGCAGCGTAAACGGACAGGTCAATCAGCCCCAGCATTTT
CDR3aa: CASSVNGQVNQPQHF

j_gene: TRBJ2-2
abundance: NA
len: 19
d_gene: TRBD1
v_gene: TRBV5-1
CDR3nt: TGCGCCAGCTCAAGTGGACAGGGGCCTCTATGGTCGAACACCGGGGAGCTGTTTTTT
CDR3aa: CASSSGQGPLWSNTGELFF

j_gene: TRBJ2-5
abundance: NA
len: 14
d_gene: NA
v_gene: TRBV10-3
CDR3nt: TGTGCCATCAGTGCCTGGGAGAGGGAAGAGACCCAGTACTTC
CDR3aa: CAISAWEREETQYF

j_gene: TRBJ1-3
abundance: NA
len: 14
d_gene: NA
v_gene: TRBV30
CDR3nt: TGTGCCTGGACTGACAGGACGGGCGTTCACACCATATATTTT
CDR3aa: CAWTDRTGVHTIYF

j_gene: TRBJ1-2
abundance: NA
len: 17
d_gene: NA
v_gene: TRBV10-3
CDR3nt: TGTGCCATCAACAACCAGGGAGGGTTACTTGGGAACTATGGCTACACCTTC
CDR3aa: CAINNQGGLLGNYGYTF

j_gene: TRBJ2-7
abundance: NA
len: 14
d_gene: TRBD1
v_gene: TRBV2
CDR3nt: TGTGCCAGCAGTAGGGACAGGGCATCCTACGAGCAGTACTTC
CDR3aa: CASSRDRASYEQYF

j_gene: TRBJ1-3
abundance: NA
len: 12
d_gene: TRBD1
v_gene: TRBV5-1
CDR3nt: TGCGCCAGCATCGGGACAGGGAACACCATATATTTT
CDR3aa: CASIGTGNTIYF

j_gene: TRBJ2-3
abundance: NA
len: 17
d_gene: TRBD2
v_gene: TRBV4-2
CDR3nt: TGTGCCAGCAGAAGGCGGGCTAGCGGGATTAGCACAGATACGCAGTATTTT
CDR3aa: CASRRRASGISTDTQYF

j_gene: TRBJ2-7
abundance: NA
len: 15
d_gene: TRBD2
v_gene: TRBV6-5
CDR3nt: TGTGCCAGCAGCAGACTAGCGGGGGGTTCCTACGAGCAGTACTTC
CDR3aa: CASSRLAGGSYEQYF

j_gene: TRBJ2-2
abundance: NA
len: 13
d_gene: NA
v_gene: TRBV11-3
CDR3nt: TGTGCCAGCAGCTTAGGGGCAGCTGGGGAGCTGTTTTTT
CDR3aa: CASSLGAAGELFF

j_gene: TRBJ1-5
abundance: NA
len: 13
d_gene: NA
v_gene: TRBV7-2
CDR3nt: TGTGCCAGCAGCTTCGAGGGAGAGCAGCCCCAGCATTTT
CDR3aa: CASSFEGEQPQHF

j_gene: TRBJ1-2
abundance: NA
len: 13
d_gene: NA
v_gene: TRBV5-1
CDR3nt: TGCGCCAGCAGCTTTAACAGTAACTATGGCTACACCTTC
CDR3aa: CASSFNSNYGYTF